The sequence of this TCR beta chain was determined in a study of response to subunit inactivated influenza vaccine. TCRdb redid the calling of the RT-PCR reads with MiXCR, one entry per CDR3 protein. The data hold a few hundred thousand distinct CDR3 sequences, with around 11% observed a single time. V shed 6 bases and J shed 3 bases, with 5 bases lying between them. The CDR3 sequence is 11 residues long. CDR1 is DFQATT and CDR2 is SNEGSKA in the germline V gene (reference sequence). The sample was also reused in another study, on T cells expressing NK-cell markers. That paper notes: 5'RACE template switching with UMIs produced the TCR beta cDNA. Of the CD8+ T cell pool in over 5 donors, about 1.0-8% was accounted for by dominant NKG2C+ clonotypes.

The chain carries TRBV20-1 and TRBJ2-2; D remains unclear. The sample was PBMCs from blood, taken on the day of vaccination. The sequence was collected from a man in his forties or fifties who received an inactivated influenza vaccine. In DNA form, the CDR3 reads TGCAGTGCCAGTTACACCGGGGAGCTGTTTTTT. Translated: CSASYTGELFF.